This record covers a single T cell receptor (beta chain). Antigen specificity is unknown. The CDR3 has 18 amino acids. J was trimmed by 0 bases and V by 4 bases; bases with no gene match: 9. Germline-derived CDR1 and CDR2 are LGHDT and YNNKEL (reference sequence). These data belong to a study of T cell responses to AZD1222 COVID-19 vaccine. Produced via immunoSEQ multiplex PCR; TCRdb's table is partial and in-frame only. The data contain about 83,000 clones, 88% of them singletons. Notes on the study in general: Only a handful of people who got AZD1222 tested seropositive at baseline. An increase in Spike-specific TCR breadth and depth was observed after two AZD1222 doses.

The material was peripheral blood, obtained on day 0 of MenACWY control vaccination. The receptor's source is an adult in good health. The V call is TRBV3-1 (or the pseudogene TRBV3-2), the J call TRBJ2-4; 10 bases fit TRBD2. CDR3 bases: TGTGCCAGCAGCCGGGGGGGACTAGCGAGAATAGCCAAAAACATTCAGTACTTC. Its translation: CASSRGGLARIAKNIQYF.